A single sample gave rise to the 13 T cell receptor beta chains below, sequenced in a study of shared clonotypes between healthy human individuals. TCRdb's copy holds only in-frame clones and misses some; the assay was immunoSEQ multiplex PCR. The table has about 2,500,000 clones, about 92% seen once. Sequenced: naive CD4+ T cells sorted from blood. Specified subset: CD45RA+ positively selected. These receptor sequences come from a man aged 18 to 30 in good health.

The chain links TRBV18 to TRBJ1-1; the D gene is possibly TRBD1 (5 bases). This CDR3 is built from 16 residues. Germline values: CDR1 KGHSH, CDR2 LQKENI. V lost 3 bases to trimming and J lost 2 bases, with 16 bases between them. The CDR3 sequence: CASSPRTGTANTEAFF. DNA for the CDR3: TGTGCCAGCTCACCGCGGACCGGGACGGCTAACACTGAAGCTTTCTTT.

This clone is a singleton in its sample. The rearrangement links TRBV11-3 to TRBJ2-6, with a tentative D call TRBD1 (7 bases). Germline lookup yields CDR1 SGHNT and CDR2 YENEEA. Trimming cost V 5 bases and J 4 bases, with 18 bases left between them. The CDR3 runs to 17 residues. The DNA for the CDR3 is TGTGCCAGCAGCCCGCGGGACAGCGGTCCGGGGGCCAACGTCCTGACTTTC. Translating it yields CASSPRDSGPGANVLTF.

The genes are TRBV11-2 and TRBJ1-1; the D is unclear. V lost 2 bases, J lost 2 bases, and 9 bases lay in between. The V gene's germline CDR1 is SGHAT and CDR2 FQNNGV. The CDR3 is 14 amino acids. The CDR3 bases are TGTGCCAGCAGCTTAACACACTTAAACACTGAAGCTTTCTTT. This sequence encodes CASSLTHLNTEAFF.

The CDR3 sequence is CSVEGLAGGLGRYF. The CDR3 DNA reads as TGCAGCGTTGAAGGGCTAGCGGGAGGTCTGGGGCGGTACTTC. The chain has TRBV29-1 and TRBJ2-7, with TRBD2 matching over 11 bases. Losses at the gene ends were 1 base for V and 12 bases for J; bases not matched to a gene: 11. The CDR3 consists of 14 residues. The V gene's germline CDR1 is SQVTM and CDR2 ANQGSEA.

Comments on this clone: Other DNA sequences in this specimen translate into the identical CDR3. The DNA of the CDR3 is TGTGCCAGCAGTTTACTCCGTGGATCCTACGAGCAGTACTTC. Protein sequence: CASSLLRGSYEQYF. The chain links TRBV28 to TRBJ2-7; D remains ambiguous. The V gene lost 2 bases and the J gene lost 1 base, with 9 bases spanning the gap. Germline V gene sequence: CDR1 MDHEN, CDR2 SYDVKM. CDR3 length: 14 amino acids.

The chain joins TRBV9 to TRBJ2-2; D gene ambiguous. There are 14 residues in the CDR3. The germline V gene encodes CDR1 SGDLS and CDR2 YYNGEE. Trimming took off 0 bases at V and 1 base at J, with 4 bases between the two ends. Written as DNA, the CDR3 is TGTGCCAGCAGCGTAGCGATGAACACCGGGGAGCTGTTTTTT. Its translation is CASSVAMNTGELFF.

The chain couples TRBV15 to TRBJ1-6, with TRBD1 as a possible D gene (5 bases). Trimming took 8 bases from V and 9 from J, leaving 17 bases between them. This CDR3 is built from 14 residues. Germline V lookup: CDR1 LNHNV, CDR2 YYDKDF (reference sequence). For the CDR3, the DNA is TGTGCCACCCGCGCTGGGGGGTACAGTTCACCCCTCCACTTT. It is translated as CATRAGGYSSPLHF.

The chain uses TRBV27 and TRBJ2-7, with TRBD1 as a possible D gene (6 bases). Trimming shortened V by 6 bases and J by 0 bases, and 21 bases separated the two germline ends. The CDR3 is 17 amino acids. Germline V lookup: CDR1 MNHEY, CDR2 SMNVEV (reference sequence). The CDR3 here is CASSLTEQGPISYEQYF. As DNA, the CDR3 is TGTGCCAGCAGCCTAACCGAACAGGGCCCAATCTCCTACGAGCAGTACTTC.

The chain uses TRBV5-4 and TRBJ1-1; 8 bases are shared with TRBD1. Germline loops: CDR1 SGHNT, CDR2 YYREEE (reference sequence). CDR3 size: 14 residues. Trimming at V came to 4 bases and at J to 3 bases, leaving 5 bases not matched to a gene. CDR3 sequence: CASSQQGVDTEAFF. DNA of the CDR3: TGTGCCAGCAGCCAACAGGGGGTTGACACTGAAGCTTTCTTT. Full variable domain (outside the CDR3, taken from reference TRBV5-4 and TRBJ1-1): ETGVTQSPTHLIKTRGQQVTLRCSSQSGHNTVSWYQQALGQGPQFIFQYYREEENGRGNFPPRFSGLQFPNYSSELNVNALELDDSALYLCASSQQGVDTEAFFGQGTRLTVV.

The chain employs TRBV2 and TRBJ2-1; a possible D gene is TRBD2 (6 bases). The ends were cut back, 0 bases at V and 9 bases at J, with 15 bases in the middle. The CDR3 covers 15 residues. Germline V lookup: CDR1 SNHLY, CDR2 FYNNEI. The CDR3 spells CASSEALAGSGEQFF. DNA of the CDR3: TGTGCCAGCAGTGAAGCGCTGGCGGGGTCGGGTGAGCAGTTCTTC.

This sequence joins TRBV6-5 and TRBJ2-7; D uncertain. There are 15 residues in the CDR3. CDR1 and CDR2 (germline): MNHEY, SVGAGI. The V gene lost 3 bases and the J gene lost 3 bases, with 15 bases spanning the gap. This CDR3 reads CASSYSPDLLYEQYF. CDR3 sequence (DNA): TGTGCCAGCAGTTATTCGCCAGACTTACTCTACGAGCAGTACTTC.

V usage is TRBV2 and J usage is TRBJ2-7; D tentatively fits TRBD1 or TRBD2 (6 bases each). The CDR3 has 16 residues. The V gene's germline CDR1 is SNHLY and CDR2 FYNNEI. The germline V and J ends were trimmed by 3 bases and 1 base, with 16 bases remaining between them. In DNA form, the CDR3 reads TGTGCCAGCAGTGATACAACAGGGAGGCTATCCTACGAGCAGTACTTC. It yields the protein CASSDTTGRLSYEQYF.

Note on this clone: Other DNA sequences from this sample encode an identical CDR3 as well. The rearrangement uses TRBV4-3 and TRBJ2-7, with D hard to call. CDR1 and CDR2 (germline): LGHNA, YSLEER. The germline V and J ends were trimmed by 0 bases and 6 bases, with 9 bases remaining between them. The CDR3 totals 13 residues. Written as DNA, the CDR3 is TGCGCCAGCAGCCAAGATTGGGGTGGCGAGCAGTACTTC. It specifies CASSQDWGGEQYF.